The 29 T cell receptor beta chains below come from one sample, sequenced in a study of early T cells in non-severe SARS-CoV-2 infection. MiXCR, applied by TCRdb to the 5' RACE reads, yields one record per CDR3 protein. Of 75,000 to 100,000 distinct CDR3 sequences listed, 16% were seen once; the top ten hold roughly 1.2%. The sequencing input was whole blood. The receptors derive from an adult who was a healthcare worker with PCR-confirmed SARS-CoV-2 infection or an uninfected control (not recorded which).

This clonotype was detected once. Possible read error: a much larger clone is one base away. As DNA, the CDR3 is TGTGCCAGTAGTCCCCGGGACAGGGCGGCCGGGGCCAACGTCCCGACTTTC. This gives the protein CASSPRDRAAGANVPTF. This chain connects TRBV19 to TRBJ2-6; 9 bases line up with TRBD1. Germline CDR1 LNHDA, CDR2 SQIVND (reference sequence). The CDR3 runs to 17 residues.

This clonotype was seen a handful of times. The chain combines TRBV20-1 with TRBJ2-7; TRBD1 matches 10 bases. Looked up from germline, CDR1 is DFQATT and CDR2 is SNEGSKA (reference sequence). V shed 4 bases, J shed 4 bases, and the junction held 4 bases outside the gene matches. The CDR3 has 13 residues. The CDR3 sequence: CSAIRDRGYEQYF. The CDR3 nucleotides read TGCAGTGCTATCCGGGACAGGGGTTACGAGCAGTACTTC.

This clonotype was counted many times. V gene TRBV2 combines with J gene TRBJ2-1, with 9 bases lining up with TRBD2. CDR1 and CDR2 (germline): SNHLY, FYNNEI. The trim removed 7 bases at V and 4 bases at J, leaving 5 bases unmatched. The length of the CDR3 is 14 residues. In DNA form, the CDR3 reads TGTGCCAGCATCGGGCTAGCGGGGTACAATGAGCAGTTCTTC. Translating it yields CASIGLAGYNEQFF.

This clonotype was seen at least ten times. This chain joins TRBV6-4 and TRBJ2-3, with D perhaps TRBD1 or TRBD2 (5 bases each). The CDR3 runs to 14 residues. Trimming pared 0 bases from V and 3 bases from J, leaving 7 bases between. In germline, CDR1 is MRHNA, CDR2 SNTAGT. The CDR3 is CASSDSGETDTQYF. The CDR3 DNA sequence: TGTGCCAGCAGTGACTCGGGGGAAACAGATACGCAGTATTTT.

This clonotype has ten or more counts. The chain joins TRBV11-2 to TRBJ2-7; D is unresolved. Deletions cut 2 bases from V and 4 bases from J, with 3 bases between. Looked up from germline, CDR1 is SGHAT and CDR2 is FQNNGV. The CDR3 extends over 11 amino acids. CDR3 in DNA: TGTGCCAGCAGCTTACCGTACGAGCAGTACTTC. It encodes CASSLPYEQYF.

This chain joins TRBV28 and TRBJ2-7; tentatively, D is TRBD1 (6 bases). Trimming took 2 bases from V and 6 from J, leaving 17 bases between them. Germline V CDR1 and CDR2: MDHEN, SYDVKM. The CDR3 runs 15 residues. The CDR3 region has the DNA TGTGCCAGCAGTTTACCAGGGACAACCAAGGGCGAGCAGTACTTC. It specifies CASSLPGTTKGEQYF.

This clonotype was detected a few times. CDR3 nucleotides: TGCAGCGCCCGACAGGGTAACGAGCAGTACTTC. Amino acids: CSARQGNEQYF. The chain combines TRBV29-1 with TRBJ2-7; 7 bases agree with TRBD1. CDR1 is SQVTM and CDR2 is ANQGSEA in the germline V gene. CDR3 length equals 11 residues. J gave up 5 bases and V 7 bases, and 5 bases lay outside the gene matches.

This clonotype was detected only a few times. The gene calls are TRBV12-3 or TRBV12-4 and TRBJ2-7; 7 bases fit TRBD2. V lost 6 bases to trimming and J lost 7 bases; unmatched junction nucleotides: 15. This CDR3 is 15 amino acids long. Here the CDR3 DNA reads TGTGCCAGCAGCTCCCTTTCGGCGGGAGTGGGGGAGCAGTACTTC. Its translation: CASSSLSAGVGEQYF.

This clonotype has more than one count but fewer than ten. The junction shows a germline mismatch at one end, possibly a read error. The chain recombines TRBV20-1 with TRBJ1-1; D not resolved. CDR3 length: 11 amino acids. The germline CDR1 and CDR2 sequences are DFQATT and SNEGSKA (reference sequence). The CDR3 region has the DNA TGCAGTGCTGGTACGAACCCTGAAGCTTTCTTT. This translates into CSAGTNPEAFF.

Only a few counts were recorded for this clonotype. The rearrangement joins TRBV7-2 to TRBJ2-2, with 8 nucleotides matching TRBD2. The CDR3 has 15 amino acids. V was clipped by 7 bases and J by 5 bases; unmatched bases: 9. Germline CDR1 SGHTA, CDR2 FQGNSA. CDR3 amino acids: CASKGKAGETGELFF. DNA of the CDR3: TGTGCCAGCAAAGGAAAAGCGGGAGAAACCGGGGAGCTGTTTTTT.

The V gene is TRBV9, the J gene TRBJ2-2, with D tentatively TRBD2 (5 bases). This CDR3 region has 17 residues. V lost 0 bases and J lost 6, with 18 bases in between. Germline CDR1 reads SGDLS; CDR2 reads YYNGEE. The CDR3 bases are TGTGCCAGCAGCGTAGCATCGGACTTCTCGGTCCCCGGGGAGCTGTTTTTT. Amino acid sequence: CASSVASDFSVPGELFF. The full variable domain, completed using reference TRBV9 and TRBJ2-2, is DSGVTQTPKHLITATGQRVTLRCSPRSGDLSVYWYQQSLDQGLQFLIQYYNGEERAKGNILERFSAQQFPDLHSELNLSSLELGDSALYFCASSVASDFSVPGELFFGEGSRLTVL.

The genes are TRBV9 and TRBJ1-1; D gene unclear. The CDR3 loop spans 13 amino acids. Germline lookup yields CDR1 SGDLS and CDR2 YYNGEE. Trimming shortened V by 4 bases and J by 0 bases, and 7 bases separated the two germline ends. The CDR3 sequence: CASSLKVNTEAFF. Here the CDR3 DNA reads TGTGCCAGCAGCCTAAAGGTGAACACTGAAGCTTTCTTT.

The gene calls are TRBV7-9 and TRBJ1-1, with 7 bases matching TRBD1. V shed 3 bases and J 5 bases; nucleotides not matched to a gene: 3. Germline V CDR1 and CDR2: SEHNR, FQNEAQ (reference sequence). This CDR3 has 13 residues. CDR3 in amino acids: CASSLATGTEAFF. CDR3 in DNA: TGTGCCAGCAGCTTGGCGACAGGGACTGAAGCTTTCTTT.

J is TRBJ2-7 and V is TRBV28; 8 bases line up with TRBD1. The germline V gene has CDR1 MDHEN and CDR2 SYDVKM. V shed 1 base, J shed 2 bases, and the junction held 4 bases outside the gene matches. CDR3 size: 15 residues. CDR3 in amino acids: CASSLLSGGAYEQYF. In nucleotides, the CDR3 is TGTGCCAGCAGTTTATTATCAGGGGGCGCCTACGAGCAGTACTTC. Using reference TRBV28 and TRBJ2-7 for the parts outside the CDR3, the full variable domain is DVKVTQSSRYLVKRTGEKVFLECVQDMDHENMFWYRQDPGLGLRLIYFSYDVKMKEKGDIPEGYSVSREKKERFSLILESASTNQTSMYLCASSLLSGGAYEQYFGPGTRLTVT.

V and J are TRBV7-9 and TRBJ2-3; no definite D call. Looked up from germline, CDR1 is SEHNR and CDR2 is FQNEAQ (reference sequence). V lost 5 bases and J lost 0, with 15 bases in between. The CDR3 totals 16 residues. The CDR3 DNA reads as TGTGCCAGCAGCACCCACTCGGGTGACAGCACAGATACGCAGTATTTT. This encodes CASSTHSGDSTDTQYF.

This clonotype came up a few times. The V call is TRBV15, the J call TRBJ2-5; the match to TRBD2 covers 7 bases. Germline trimming cut 5 bases from V and 1 base from J; bases unmatched to any gene: 10. The CDR3 is 16 residues long. Germline assignment: CDR1 LNHNV and CDR2 YYDKDF (reference sequence). This CDR3 reads CATSRSGGSIQETQYF. DNA of the CDR3: TGTGCCACCAGCCGCTCGGGAGGATCAATCCAAGAGACCCAGTACTTC.

Sample share makes this clonotype medium-sized. The CDR3 bases are TGTGCCAGCAGCTCAAGGACAGGGGGCCCTACTGAAGCTTTCTTT. Translation: CASSSRTGGPTEAFF. The chain joins TRBV11-2 to TRBJ1-1; 11 nucleotides line up with TRBD1. The germline V gene encodes CDR1 SGHAT and CDR2 FQNNGV. The CDR3 sequence is 15 residues long. Trimming cost V 4 bases and J 5 bases; bases outside gene matches: 6.

This clonotype has just a few counts. J is TRBJ1-1 and V is TRBV11-2, with D unclear. Germline values: CDR1 SGHAT, CDR2 FQNNGV. The V end was cut by 0 bases, the J end by 0 bases, with 11 bases between. The CDR3 contains 16 residues. For the CDR3, the DNA is TGTGCCAGCAGCTTAGATCCGACCCCCATGAACACTGAAGCTTTCTTT. Amino acids: CASSLDPTPMNTEAFF.

The V call is TRBV18, the J call TRBJ1-3; a weak D match, TRBD1 (6 bases). Trimming left V 6 bases short and J 0 bases short, with 18 bases between. CDR1 and CDR2 from the germline V gene are KGHSH and LQKENI. The length of the CDR3 is 17 residues. CDR3 DNA: TGTGCCAGCTCGCCCGGACAGCCCGACCTCTCTGGAAACACCATATATTTT. Its translation is CASSPGQPDLSGNTIYF.

This clonotype has just a few counts. The chain has TRBV7-2 and TRBJ2-5; D gene uncertain. CDR3 length: 14 amino acids. Trimming removed 1 base from V and 5 bases from J, with 11 bases in between. Germline assignment: CDR1 SGHTA and CDR2 FQGNSA. The CDR3 sequence: CASSLVRSTETQYF. The CDR3 DNA is TGTGCCAGCAGCTTAGTGAGAAGCACGGAGACCCAGTACTTC.

This clonotype came up a few times. The J gene is TRBJ2-1, the V gene TRBV19, with 8 positions matching TRBD2. V trimming: 4 bases; J trimming: 0 bases; junction bases outside the gene matches: 5. From germline, CDR1 is LNHDA and CDR2 SQIVND (reference sequence). CDR3 length: 16 residues. CDR3 region: CASSNLAGNSYNEQFF. The CDR3 DNA is TGTGCCAGTAGTAACTTAGCGGGGAACTCCTACAATGAGCAGTTCTTC.

J is TRBJ1-3 and V is TRBV10-3; possibly TRBD1 for D (5 bases). The V end was cut by 11 bases, the J end by 0 bases, with 14 bases between. CDR3 length: 14 residues. Germline loops: CDR1 ENHRY, CDR2 SYGVKD. CDR3 region: CASAPGLSGNTIYF. The CDR3, as DNA: TGTGCCTCTGCCCCAGGGCTCTCTGGAAACACCATATATTTT.

This clonotype has just a few counts. The chain has TRBV9 and TRBJ1-1; D call uncertain. Germline values: CDR1 SGDLS, CDR2 YYNGEE. This CDR3 is built from 15 residues. V gave up 0 bases and J gave up 4 bases, with 13 bases separating them. The CDR3 region is CASSVGSRPSTEAFF. CDR3 bases: TGTGCCAGCAGCGTAGGATCCCGGCCAAGCACTGAAGCTTTCTTT. Variable domain in full (rest from reference TRBV9 and TRBJ1-1): DSGVTQTPKHLITATGQRVTLRCSPRSGDLSVYWYQQSLDQGLQFLIQYYNGEERAKGNILERFSAQQFPDLHSELNLSSLELGDSALYFCASSVGSRPSTEAFFGQGTRLTVV.

J is TRBJ1-5 and V is TRBV24-1, with D maybe TRBD1 (5 bases). The V end was cut by 2 bases, the J end by 2 bases, with 18 bases between. This CDR3 contains 18 residues. Germline lookup yields CDR1 KGHDR and CDR2 SFDVKD. The CDR3 DNA reads as TGTGCCACCAGTGATTGGGGACGGAAAGATAGAGGCAATCAGCCCCAGCATTTT. Residues: CATSDWGRKDRGNQPQHF.

The chain carries TRBV10-3 and TRBJ1-2; D is possibly TRBD1 (5 bases). CDR3 length equals 13 residues. V lost 11 bases to trimming and J lost 6 bases, with 19 bases between them. Germline values: CDR1 ENHRY, CDR2 SYGVKD. The CDR3 loop reads CASQIGRENGYTF. CDR3 sequence (DNA): TGTGCCTCCCAAATCGGCAGGGAGAATGGCTACACCTTC.

The chain uses TRBV7-2 and TRBJ1-2; no clear D. The CDR3 extends over 13 amino acids. Germline loops: CDR1 SGHTA, CDR2 FQGNSA. V lost 4 bases to trimming and J lost 4 bases, with 10 bases between them. The CDR3 DNA reads as TGTGCCAGCAGCTCTCCAGGAGTCTATGGCTACACCTTC. As protein: CASSSPGVYGYTF.

This clonotype showed up many times. This chain uses TRBV28 with TRBJ2-4, with D possibly called TRBD1 or TRBD2 (6 bases each). Deletions cut 3 bases from V and 7 bases from J, with 13 bases between. The CDR3 is made up of 14 amino acids. The germline V gene encodes CDR1 MDHEN and CDR2 SYDVKM. CDR3 nucleotides: TGTGCCAGCAGTTTCGGGGGCGCACCCAACATTCAGTACTTC. Encoded protein: CASSFGGAPNIQYF.

The chain joins TRBV20-1 to TRBJ1-3; TRBD1 matches 9 bases. The CDR3 is 15 amino acids. V lost 3 bases to trimming and J lost 4 bases; unmatched junction nucleotides: 7. Germline-derived CDR1 and CDR2 are DFQATT and SNEGSKA (reference sequence). The CDR3 protein is CSASWGQGTGNTIYF. CDR3 nucleotide sequence: TGCAGTGCTAGTTGGGGACAGGGTACCGGAAACACCATATATTTT.

This chain uses TRBV12-3 or TRBV12-4 with TRBJ1-1; D uncertain. The CDR3 sequence is 13 residues long. Trimming shortened V by 7 bases and J by 0 bases, and 9 bases separated the two germline ends. The CDR3 sequence is CASTPSLNTEAFF. The CDR3 coding sequence is TGTGCCAGCACCCCGAGCTTGAACACTGAAGCTTTCTTT.